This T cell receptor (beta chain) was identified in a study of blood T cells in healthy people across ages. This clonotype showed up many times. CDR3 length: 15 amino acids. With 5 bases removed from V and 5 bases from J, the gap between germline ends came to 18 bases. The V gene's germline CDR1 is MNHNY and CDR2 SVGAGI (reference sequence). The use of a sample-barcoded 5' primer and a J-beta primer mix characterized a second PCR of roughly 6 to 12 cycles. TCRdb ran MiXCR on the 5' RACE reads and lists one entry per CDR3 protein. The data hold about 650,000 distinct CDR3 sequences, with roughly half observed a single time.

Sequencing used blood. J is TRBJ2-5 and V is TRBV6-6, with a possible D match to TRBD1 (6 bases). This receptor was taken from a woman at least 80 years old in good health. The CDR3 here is CASSQTTGFIETQYF. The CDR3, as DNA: TGTGCCAGCAGTCAAACCACAGGGTTCATTGAGACCCAGTACTTC.